This TCR beta chain derives from a study of molecular identifiers for immune sequencing clone quantification. On the study more broadly: Replicate RNA came from about 20,000 or 100,000 naive CD8 cells and was split five ways, and four parts were sequenced.

The CDR3 extends over 14 amino acids. Germline V gives CDR1 MNHNS, CDR2 SASEGT. After removal of 6 bases from V and 2 bases from J, the junction contained 5 bases not matched to a gene. Generation of bulk TCR libraries relied on previously described methods and listed TCR primers. Each CDR3 protein is one row after TCRdb ran MiXCR on the PCR reads. Among about 100,000 distinct CDR3 sequences listed, under 40% were seen once. Concerning this clonotype: The antigen is not known.

Whole-study findings and limits: Clones above 20 RNA copies contained over 98% of effector molecules but under 1% of naive ones.

Sorting was used to obtain naive CD8 T cells (CD8+CD4-CCR7+CD45RA+). The gene calls are TRBV6-1 and TRBJ2-3; 7 bases line up with TRBD1. The sequence was obtained from a human donor in good health. Some libraries in this study had Jurkat cell RNA spiked in. Sequences were obtained from naive CD8+ T cells from blood, with Jurkat cell RNA spiked in. The subset denotes: FACS-sorted CD8+CD4-CCR7+CD45RA+ naive T cells. The CDR3, as DNA: TGTGCCAGCAGCCCACAGGGGCCCACAGATACGCAGTATTTT. Translated, it gives CASSPQGPTDTQYF.